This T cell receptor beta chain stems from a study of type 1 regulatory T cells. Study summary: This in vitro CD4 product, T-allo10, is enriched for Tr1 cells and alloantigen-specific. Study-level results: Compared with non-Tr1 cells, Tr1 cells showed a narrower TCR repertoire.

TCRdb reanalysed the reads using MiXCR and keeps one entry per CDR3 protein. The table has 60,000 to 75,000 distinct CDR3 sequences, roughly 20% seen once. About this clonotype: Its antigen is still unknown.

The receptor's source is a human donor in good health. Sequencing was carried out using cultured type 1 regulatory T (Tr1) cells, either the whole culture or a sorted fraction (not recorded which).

CDR3 coding DNA: TGCGCCAGCAGCCCAGGGACGACCACCGGGGAGCTGTTTTTT. Its translation: CASSPGTTTGELFF. The chain uses TRBV5-1 and TRBJ2-2; D may be TRBD1 or TRBD2 (5 bases each). Per the germline V gene, CDR1 is SGHRS and CDR2 is YFSETQ. Trimming shortened V by 4 bases and J by 4 bases, and 11 bases separated the two germline ends. The CDR3 has 14 residues. Complete variable domain (other parts from reference TRBV5-1 and TRBJ2-2): KAGVTQTPRYLIKTRGQQVTLSCSPISGHRSVSWYQQTPGQGLQFLFEYFSETQRNKGNFPGRFSGRQFSNSRSEMNVSTLELGDSALYLCASSPGTTTGELFFGEGSRLTVL.